This T cell receptor beta chain was sequenced for a study of regulatory T cells. Findings and caveats of the study: Patient repertoires had restricted TRB V-J pairs and skewed V and J usage, most in Tregs. In CD3G-deficient patients, conventional CD4+ T cells were enriched for hydrophobic CDR3 residues at positions 6 and 7.

Amplification used 52 TRBV primers and 13 TRBJ primers. Sequenced by immunoSEQ multiplex PCR; TCRdb stores in-frame clones only, minus some. The sample shows some 31,000 clones, 93% of them seen only once. On this clone: Its antigen remains unknown.

All CD3G-deficient patients showed autoimmunity, more severe in two. Patients, 2 to 39 years old, had expanded memory T-cell proportions. CD4+ T cells were divided by sorting: CD25-high CD127-low Tregs, CD25-low CD127-high conventional cells. The CDR3 length is 13 residues. The germline V gene encodes CDR1 LNHDA and CDR2 SQIVND (reference sequence). V gave up 5 bases and J gave up 4 bases; unmatched junction bases: 3. Material for sequencing was conventional CD4+ T cells sorted from blood. The sequence came from a child under 10 years old with CD3G deficiency. This sequence joins TRBV19 and TRBJ1-1, with 8 bases identical to TRBD1. The DNA of the CDR3 is TGTGCCAGTAGTCGACAGGGGCCCACTGAAGCTTTCTTT. This encodes CASSRQGPTEAFF.